This record looks at one T cell receptor (beta chain) sequence and its context. Antigen specificity is unknown. This CDR3 contains 16 residues. Germline CDR1 is SGHAT and CDR2 is FQNNGV. The trim removed 5 bases at V and 6 bases at J, leaving 8 bases unmatched. Primers included in the PCR were 60 Vbeta and 13 Jbeta primers. Measured with immunoSEQ multiplex PCR; TCRdb has only the in-frame clones, and not every one. The sample records about 120,000 clones, 66% being singletons. These data come from a study of cytomegalovirus exposure and HLA in healthy donors. Study-level findings and limits: Later, TCR association rates were found to vary by HLA locus, highest for DRB1 and lowest for HLA-C.

The sequenced sample was PBMCs. V gene TRBV11-2 combines with J gene TRBJ2-3; 13 bases fit TRBD2. This receptor was identified in a man between 18 and 29 years old in good health and CMV-seronegative. In DNA form, the CDR3 reads TGTGCCAGCAGCCAAGGGACTAGCGGGGTCGGGGATACGCAGTATTTT. Amino acid sequence: CASSQGTSGVGDTQYF.